These T cell receptor beta chains were read from a single sample in a study of blood T cell repertoires in COVID-19. This table comes from immunoSEQ multiplex PCR, and its TCRdb copy is limited to in-frame clones, with some not included. The sample lists around 140,000 clones, over 80% occurring once. The sequencing sample was made of peripheral blood. All receptors derive from a man aged 50 to 60 with active COVID-19. Both conserved end residues are part of each CDR3. The D gene is left open where the match is weak. Not all rows give a size; the values are once, few, many and, for expanded clones, a class.

d_gene | j_gene | len | v_gene | abundance | CDR3aa | CDR3nt
. | TRBJ1-1 | 13 | TRBV3-1/TRBV3-2 | . | CASSQAGYTEAFF | TGTGCCAGCAGCCAAGCAGGGTACACTGAAGCTTTCTTT
. | TRBJ2-5 | 12 | TRBV7-2 | . | CASSSLQETQYF | TGTGCCAGCAGCTCCCTCCAAGAGACCCAGTACTTC
. | TRBJ1-6 | 16 | TRBV29-1 | . | CSVGGGKSSYNSPLHF | TGCAGCGTTGGAGGGGGTAAGAGCTCCTATAATTCACCCCTCCACTTT
. | TRBJ2-3 | 16 | TRBV3-1/TRBV3-2 | . | CASSLLSGLSTDTQYF | TGTGCCAGCAGCCTATTATCGGGACTGAGCACAGATACGCAGTATTTT
TRBD1 | TRBJ1-1 | 13 | TRBV12-5 | . | CASGLTGDTEAFF | TGTGCTAGTGGTTTGACAGGGGACACTGAAGCTTTCTTT
. | TRBJ1-1 | 13 | TRBV12-3/TRBV12-4 | . | CASSLSQNTEAFF | TGTGCCAGCAGTTTAAGCCAGAACACTGAAGCTTTCTTT
TRBD1 | TRBJ2-2 | 16 | TRBV3-1/TRBV3-2 | . | CASSPTGQGNTGELFF | TGTGCCAGCAGCCCCACCGGACAGGGGAACACCGGGGAGCTGTTTTTT
TRBD1 | TRBJ1-2 | 12 | TRBV19 | . | CVVQGADYGYTF | TGTGTCGTACAGGGGGCGGACTATGGCTACACCTTC
TRBD1 | TRBJ2-2 | 15 | TRBV5-6 | . | CASSPGTGRAGELFF | TGTGCCAGCAGCCCTGGGACAGGGCGGGCCGGGGAGCTGTTTTTT
. | TRBJ2-4 | 15 | TRBV7-9 | . | CASSRVGGAKNIQYF | TGTGCCAGCAGCCGGGTCGGGGGTGCCAAAAACATTCAGTACTTC
TRBD2 | TRBJ2-1 | 16 | TRBV6-2/TRBV6-3 | . | CASSLKLRGVGCEQFF | TGTGCCAGCAGCCTCAAACTCCGGGGGGTGGGTTGTGAGCAGTTCTTC
TRBD1 | TRBJ2-1 | 16 | TRBV10-3 | . | CAISEPGTGYDNEQFF | TGTGCCATCAGTGAACCGGGGACAGGATATGACAATGAGCAGTTCTTC
. | TRBJ2-5 | 12 | TRBV3-1/TRBV3-2 | once | CASSQYRETQYF | TGTGCCAGCAGCCAATATCGAGAGACCCAGTACTTC
TRBD2 | TRBJ2-3 | 16 | TRBV28 | . | CASSSPGGGDTDTQYF | TGTGCCAGCAGTTCCCCCGGCGGGGGGGACACAGATACGCAGTATTTT
TRBD1 | TRBJ1-5 | 18 | TRBV7-9 | . | CASSPDRTGFGSNQPQHF | TGTGCCAGCAGCCCCGATCGGACAGGGTTCGGGAGCAATCAGCCCCAGCATTTT
. | TRBJ2-5 | 17 | TRBV7-2 | few | CASSTPFGAWSQETQYF | TGTGCCAGCAGCACTCCTTTTGGGGCTTGGTCTCAAGAGACCCAGTACTTC
TRBD1 | TRBJ2-3 | 16 | TRBV4-2 | . | CASSQSGTGATDTQYF | TGTGCCAGCAGCCAATCCGGGACAGGGGCGACAGATACGCAGTATTTT
. | TRBJ1-2 | 14 | TRBV21-1 | . | CASSAPQGNYGYTF | TGTGCCAGCAGCGCCCCACAGGGGAACTATGGCTACACCTTC
. | TRBJ2-7 | 14 | TRBV6-5 | . | CASISGTGTYEQYF | TGTGCCAGCATTAGCGGGACAGGGACCTACGAGCAGTACTTC
. | TRBJ2-7 | 12 | TRBV6-5 | . | CASGPGIHEQYF | TGTGCCAGCGGTCCAGGGATCCACGAGCAGTACTTC
TRBD1 | TRBJ2-7 | 16 | TRBV7-2 | few | CASSLVRGQGLYEQYF | TGTGCCAGCAGCTTGGTAAGGGGACAGGGACTCTACGAGCAGTACTTC
. | TRBJ2-7 | 14 | TRBV27 | . | CASSLGGARREQYF | TGTGCCAGCAGTTTAGGGGGGGCCCGTCGGGAGCAGTACTTC
TRBD1 | TRBJ1-4 | 14 | TRBV5-1 | . | CASSHPQGDEKLFF | TGCGCCAGCAGCCACCCGCAGGGGGATGAAAAACTGTTTTTT
. | TRBJ2-7 | 13 | TRBV5-4 | . | CASSLAGTPEQYF | TGTGCCAGCAGCTTGGCAGGGACTCCCGAGCAGTACTTC
. | TRBJ2-1 | 11 | TRBV2 | . | CASRDRRGAFF | TGTGCCAGCAGGGATAGACGGGGGGCGTTCTTC
. | TRBJ2-7 | 15 | TRBV6-5 | . | CASSYGLGGRYEQYF | TGTGCCAGCAGTTATGGGTTAGGGGGTAGGTACGAGCAGTACTTC
TRBD1 | TRBJ1-1 | 15 | TRBV27 | . | CASSTRDRGFTEAFF | TGTGCCAGCAGTACCCGGGACAGGGGCTTCACTGAAGCTTTCTTT
. | TRBJ1-4 | 13 | TRBV28 | . | CASITPGDEKLFF | TGTGCCAGCATAACCCCAGGGGATGAAAAACTGTTTTTT
. | TRBJ2-3 | 15 | TRBV9 | once | CASSTAGTSTDTQYF | TGTGCCAGCAGCACTGCCGGGACATCCACAGATACGCAGTATTTT
TRBD2 | TRBJ2-5 | 14 | TRBV25-1 | . | CASSEAGGQETQYF | TGTGCCAGCAGTGAGGCGGGGGGACAAGAGACCCAGTACTTC
. | TRBJ2-5 | 14 | TRBV5-1 | . | CASSLEAGVGTQYF | TGCGCCAGCAGCCTGGAGGCAGGGGTTGGGACCCAGTACTTC
. | TRBJ2-5 | 14 | TRBV5-1 | . | CASSFGVSEETQYF | TGCGCCAGCAGCTTCGGTGTGTCGGAAGAGACCCAGTACTTC
. | TRBJ2-5 | 17 | TRBV19 | . | CASSPQATLGGRETQYF | TGTGCCAGTAGTCCCCAGGCAACACTAGGGGGTAGGGAGACCCAGTACTTC
. | TRBJ2-5 | 15 | TRBV11-2 | . | CASSVGRLMQETQYF | TGTGCCAGCAGCGTAGGACGACTCATGCAAGAGACCCAGTACTTC
TRBD1 | TRBJ1-6 | 15 | TRBV6-6 | . | CASSYGQGGESPLHF | TGTGCCAGCAGTTACGGACAGGGTGGAGAATCACCCCTCCACTTT
TRBD1 | TRBJ1-5 | 15 | TRBV19 | . | CASSTDRGFGQPQHF | TGTGCCAGTAGTACCGACAGGGGGTTCGGTCAGCCCCAGCATTTT
TRBD2 | TRBJ2-5 | 15 | TRBV5-1 | . | CASSLASGGDETQYF | TGCGCCAGCAGCTTGGCTAGCGGGGGGGATGAGACCCAGTACTTC
. | TRBJ1-2 | 13 | TRBV14 | . | CASSREVNYGYTF | TGTGCCAGCAGCAGGGAGGTTAACTATGGCTACACCTTC
. | TRBJ1-4 | 17 | TRBV11-2 | . | CASSAKAREGINEKLFF | TGTGCCAGCAGCGCAAAGGCCCGGGAAGGGATTAATGAAAAACTGTTTTTT
. | TRBJ1-5 | 16 | TRBV7-8 | . | CASSARGGRGNQPQHF | TGTGCCAGCAGCGCCCGAGGGGGGAGGGGCAATCAGCCCCAGCATTTT
TRBD1 | TRBJ1-1 | 16 | TRBV27 | . | CASRAGTGGLGTEAFF | TGTGCCAGCAGGGCCGGGACAGGGGGTTTGGGGACTGAAGCTTTCTTT
TRBD1 | TRBJ1-2 | 14 | TRBV9 | . | CASSRTGELDGYTF | TGTGCCAGCAGCCGCACAGGGGAGTTGGATGGCTACACCTTC
. | TRBJ2-1 | 11 | TRBV19 | . | CASSTRGEQFF | TGTGCCAGTAGTACCAGGGGAGAGCAGTTCTTC
. | TRBJ1-1 | 14 | TRBV7-8 | few | CASSSGREGTEAFF | TGTGCCAGCAGCTCTGGGCGGGAGGGAACTGAAGCTTTCTTT
TRBD2 | TRBJ2-1 | 16 | TRBV7-6 | . | CASSSLGRGRVNEQFF | TGTGCCAGCAGCTCCCTCGGGCGGGGGAGGGTCAATGAGCAGTTCTTC
. | TRBJ1-4 | 16 | TRBV19 | . | CASSDGVRAAIEKLFF | TGTGCCAGTAGTGACGGGGTCCGGGCCGCAATAGAAAAACTGTTTTTT
. | TRBJ2-4 | 14 | TRBV7-3 | . | CASSQQGSKNIQYF | TGTGCCAGCAGCCAACAGGGATCCAAAAACATTCAGTACTTC
TRBD1 | TRBJ1-1 | 16 | TRBV6-6 | . | CASTEASGTVSTRAFF | TGTGCCAGCACCGAAGCCTCCGGGACAGTGAGCACTCGGGCTTTCTTT
TRBD1 | TRBJ2-1 | 15 | TRBV5-6 | once | CASSLFGTGGNEQFF | TGTGCCAGCAGCTTGTTTGGGACAGGGGGCAATGAGCAGTTCTTC
TRBD2 | TRBJ2-1 | 15 | TRBV5-4 | . | CASSPRVAGGGEQFF | TGTGCCAGCAGCCCGAGGGTAGCGGGGGGGGGTGAGCAGTTCTTC
TRBD2 | TRBJ2-1 | 16 | TRBV11-2 | few | CASSRGLAGSYNEQFF | TGTGCCAGCAGCCGAGGACTAGCGGGATCCTACAATGAGCAGTTCTTC
TRBD2 | TRBJ2-6 | 17 | TRBV5-4 | . | CASSSLGGGAGANVLTF | TGTGCCAGCAGCTCCCTCGGTGGGGGGGCTGGGGCCAACGTCCTGACTTTC
. | TRBJ1-2 | 17 | TRBV30 | once | CAWSVSSIGTGVYGYTF | TGTGCCTGGAGTGTATCAAGTATAGGCACCGGAGTCTATGGCTACACCTTC
. | TRBJ1-3 | 12 | TRBV3-1/TRBV3-2 | . | CASSQSGNTIYF | TGTGCCAGCAGCCAAAGCGGAAACACCATATATTTT
TRBD2 | TRBJ2-2 | 17 | TRBV18 | . | CASSPNYAGTSAGELFF | TGTGCCAGCTCCCCCAACTACGCCGGGACTAGTGCCGGGGAGCTGTTTTTT